This T cell receptor beta chain was sequenced in a study of blood T cell repertoires in COVID-19. Overall study context: Specimens from acute and convalescent COVID-19 originated in the United States, Italy and Spain. PBMCs, B-cell-depleted T cells, or T cells provided the cDNA or gDNA that made up the material.

In the source study's methods: Estimation of nucleated cell counts was performed using reference gene primer amplification. Sequenced by immunoSEQ multiplex PCR; TCRdb stores in-frame clones only, minus some. V, J and clone size reflect that table, while D and trimming were determined from the DNA. The sample holds 280,000 or so clones, about 85% seen once. Trimming took off 7 bases at V and 7 bases at J, with 8 bases between the two ends. The germline V gene has CDR1 SNHLY and CDR2 FYNNEI. The CDR3 sequence is 11 residues long. The receptor comes from a human donor in a cohort sampled during active COVID-19. The gene calls are TRBV2 and TRBJ2-4; possible D gene TRBD2, 5 bases. The sequenced sample consisted of peripheral blood. CDR3 DNA sequence: TGTGCCAGCAAGGTAGCGAACATTCAGTACTTC. It translates to CASKVANIQYF. Full variable domain (missing parts from reference TRBV2 and TRBJ2-4): EPEVTQTPSHQVTQMGQEVILRCVPISNHLYFYWYRQILGQKVEFLVSFYNNEISEKSEIFDDQFSVERPDGSNFTLKIRSTKLEDSAMYFCASKVANIQYFGAGTRLSVL.